The entry below describes one T cell receptor beta chain. Its specificity is unknown. This CDR3 is 18 amino acids long. Germline CDR1 SGHRS, CDR2 YFSETQ. The V gene lost 3 bases and the J gene lost 0 bases, with 21 bases spanning the gap. MiXCR, run by TCRdb on the 5' RACE reads, gives a single entry per CDR3 protein. The table lists 1.5 million to 2 million distinct CDR3 sequences, 25% to 35% of them singletons. All donors comprised healthy Caucasians. This sample is drawn from a study of identical twins. Study results and caveats: Weaker excess sharing between twins was seen in beta out-of-frame sequences. It was possible that invariant MAIT and iNKT cells partly confounded the zero-insertion analyses.

The sample taken for sequencing was cord blood. This TCR derives from a newborn girl in good health. This chain connects TRBV5-1 to TRBJ1-2; a weak D match, TRBD1 (6 bases). DNA for the CDR3: TGCGCCAGCAGCTGGGGCCCCCGGGACATATCTTCTAACTATGGCTACACCTTC. Its protein is CASSWGPRDISSNYGYTF.